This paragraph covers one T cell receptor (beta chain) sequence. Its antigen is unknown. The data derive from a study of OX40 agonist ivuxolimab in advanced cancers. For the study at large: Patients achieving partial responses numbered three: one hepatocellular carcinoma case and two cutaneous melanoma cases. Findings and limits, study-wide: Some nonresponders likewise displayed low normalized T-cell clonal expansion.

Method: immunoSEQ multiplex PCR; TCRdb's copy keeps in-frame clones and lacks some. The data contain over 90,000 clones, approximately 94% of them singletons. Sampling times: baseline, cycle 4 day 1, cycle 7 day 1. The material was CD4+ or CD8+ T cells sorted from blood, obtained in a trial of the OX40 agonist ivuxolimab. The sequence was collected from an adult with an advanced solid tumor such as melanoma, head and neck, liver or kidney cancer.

The CDR3 DNA is TGTGCCAGCTCACCACTGGGGCCGAACACTGAAGCTTTCTTT. It codes for CASSPLGPNTEAFF. The chain joins TRBV18 to TRBJ1-1; a possible D gene is TRBD1 (5 bases). Per the germline V gene, CDR1 is KGHSH and CDR2 is LQKENI. Between the trimmed V and J ends, which lost 1 base and 1 base, there was a span of 7 bases. The CDR3 is 14 amino acids.